The present TCR beta chain was sequenced within a study of graft-versus-host responses after intestinal transplantation. At the level of the study: Isolated intestinal, liver-intestinal, or multivisceral transplants were what recipients had. All recipients were given anti-thymocyte globulin induction, and tacrolimus and steroids were then administered for three to four years. The study's findings and limits: Declining HvG levels early post-transplant were linked to peak circulating GvH clone levels. Graft-donor T cell macrochimerism in patients accompanied high graft-versus-host to host-versus-graft clonal ratios in allografts.

TCRdb's copy holds only in-frame clones and misses some; the assay was immunoSEQ multiplex PCR. The table includes roughly 20,000 clones, around 47% detected once. Per germline, CDR1 MGHRA and CDR2 YSYEKL. With 3 bases removed from V and 3 bases from J, the gap between germline ends came to 8 bases. The CDR3 consists of 13 residues. Researchers placed around 200,000 CFSE-labeled responder cells in culture with around 200,000 irradiated, violet-dye-labeled stimulator cells. The material was alloreactive CD8+ T cells from a mixed lymphocyte reaction culture, obtained before transplantation. Subset here: CFSE-low proliferating T cells sorted from roughly 6-day pre-transplant mixed lymphocyte reaction (GvH or HvG direction). The rearrangement joins TRBV4-1 to TRBJ1-1; D is undetermined. This sequence was found in a human patient who was an organ donor for intestinal transplantation. The CDR3 here is CASSHIGDTEAFF. The CDR3 DNA reads TGCGCCAGCAGCCACATAGGAGACACTGAAGCTTTCTTT.